The clone carrying this TCR beta chain was seen ten or more times. Antigen unknown. This CDR3 is 14 amino acids long. V dropped 6 bases and J dropped 5; count of bases not matched to a gene: 10. Germline assignment: CDR1 MNHNS and CDR2 SASEGT. This sample was taken from a study of T-cell reconstitution after alpha-beta-depleted transplantation in children. General study findings and limits: There were some patients whose high TCRbeta diversity at day 60 came from surviving recipient T cells and thymic progenitors. One year post-transplant, T-cell counts and diversity were largely derived from T cells produced anew.

Construction of the TCRbeta library involved unique molecular identifiers. One entry per CDR3 protein results from TCRdb running MiXCR on the PCR reads. The repertoire includes hundreds of thousands of distinct CDR3 sequences, around 13% of them detected once, and over 2% sits in the top ten. Source: PBMCs, mostly from graft donor cells, taken 360 days after TCRalphabeta/CD19-depleted stem cell transplant. The TCR comes from a male patient between 10 and 17 years old who had a stem cell transplant for acute myeloid leukemia, so the T cells may come from the graft donor. The chain recombines TRBV6-1 with TRBJ2-7, with 7 bases aligning to TRBD1. The CDR3 bases are TGTGCCAGCAGACCCGACAGGGTGATACACGAGCAGTACTTC. This codes for CASRPDRVIHEQYF.